Listed below are T cell receptor beta chains from one sample, sequenced in a study of blood T cell repertoires in COVID-19. Clones were read by immunoSEQ multiplex PCR, and TCRdb kept only the in-frame ones, dropping some. The table shows 200,000 or so clones, with roughly nine tenths occurring only once. The specimen was PBMCs or T cells enriched from blood (not recorded which). The receptors were gathered from a young woman who had recovered from COVID-19. The CDR3 runs from the conserved cysteine through the conserved F or W. Each record gives: V gene, D gene, J gene, clone size, CDR3 DNA, CDR3 protein. A D gene is named only where the DNA matches it firmly. Some rows mark clone size as missing; the rest say once, few, many or name a class of expanded clone.

TRBV6-5	TRBD1	TRBJ2-7	once	TGTGCCAGCAGTTACTCAGGGGGCCGCCGTGAGCAGTACTTC	CASSYSGGRREQYF
TRBV11-2	.	TRBJ2-7	.	TGTGCCAGCAGCTTTGGGCCCACGTCCTACGAGCAGTACTTC	CASSFGPTSYEQYF
TRBV5-1	TRBD1	TRBJ1-3	.	TGCGCCAGCAGCCCGACAGGGGGGAACTCTGGAAACACCATATATTTT	CASSPTGGNSGNTIYF
TRBV4-3	TRBD1	TRBJ1-1	once	TGCGCCAGCAGCCAACAGGGGGCCCGATATGAAGCTTTCTTT	CASSQQGARYEAFF
TRBV3-1/TRBV3-2	TRBD2	TRBJ2-7	.	TGTGCCAGCAGCCAAGCTGCGGGGGGGCCCTACGAGCAGTACTTC	CASSQAAGGPYEQYF
TRBV7-6	.	TRBJ2-2	.	TGTGCCAGCAGCTTAGGAGGGGGGGACACCGGGGAGCTGTTTTTT	CASSLGGGDTGELFF
TRBV12-5	TRBD1	TRBJ2-1	once	TGTGCTGGTGGTTTAGGGACAGACCTAACCCATGAGCAGTTCTTC	CAGGLGTDLTHEQFF
TRBV5-4	.	TRBJ2-1	.	TGTGCCAGCAGCGGAGTACGCAATGAGCAGTTCTTC	CASSGVRNEQFF
TRBV5-1	TRBD1	TRBJ2-3	.	TGCGCCAGCAGCTTGGGGACAGGTCCAGATACGCAGTATTTT	CASSLGTGPDTQYF
TRBV5-1	.	TRBJ1-1	once	TGCGCCAGCAGCTTGCAGGGGCGGGTCGGCGAAGCTTTCTTT	CASSLQGRVGEAFF
TRBV4-1	.	TRBJ2-1	.	TGCGCCAGCAGCCAATTTTGGATGAGGAATGAGCAGTTCTTC	CASSQFWMRNEQFF
TRBV5-1	.	TRBJ2-3	.	TGCGCCAGCAGCTTGGACGGCCTTGAGGGCACAGATACGCAGTATTTT	CASSLDGLEGTDTQYF
TRBV7-9	TRBD2	TRBJ2-3	.	TGTGCCAGCAGCTTTACTAGCGGGGAGGGGACGCAGTATTTT	CASSFTSGEGTQYF
TRBV4-3	TRBD1	TRBJ1-2	.	TGCGCCAGCAGCCAAGATGGTACAGTTACAGGGGACAATGGCTACACCTTC	CASSQDGTVTGDNGYTF
TRBV4-1	.	TRBJ1-5	.	TGCGCCAGCAGCCAAGATGGCAGGAATAATCAGCCCCAGCATTTT	CASSQDGRNNQPQHF
TRBV4-2	.	TRBJ1-1	once	TGTGCCAGCAGCCACTCAAAACGGGACGGGACAATTGAAGCTTTCTTT	CASSHSKRDGTIEAFF
TRBV19	.	TRBJ1-5	.	TGTGCCAGTAGTATGAGGGCAGGTTTTCTTAATCAGCCCCAGCATTTT	CASSMRAGFLNQPQHF
TRBV14	TRBD1	TRBJ2-5	.	TGTGCCAGCAGCCGCTTAAGACAGGGGGCTTGGGAGACCCAGTACTTC	CASSRLRQGAWETQYF
TRBV4-1	.	TRBJ1-2	.	TGCGCCAGCAGCCCGGTCTCCGCCACGAGGGACTATGGCTACACCTTC	CASSPVSATRDYGYTF
TRBV7-2	TRBD1	TRBJ1-1	.	TGTGCCAGCAGCCCAGGGACAGCAAACACTGAAGCTTTCTTT	CASSPGTANTEAFF
TRBV30	.	TRBJ1-5	.	TGTGCCTGGTGTATCTCGGGGGGCGGGCAGCCCCAGCATTTT	CAWCISGGGQPQHF
TRBV19	TRBD1	TRBJ1-2	.	TGTGCCAGTAGTCCGGACAGGGCCTATTATGGCTACACCTTC	CASSPDRAYYGYTF
TRBV7-9	.	TRBJ2-7	.	TGTGCCAGCAGCTTAGACAGCTCCTACGAGCAGTACTTC	CASSLDSSYEQYF
TRBV28	TRBD1	TRBJ1-5	.	TGTGCCAGCAGTTTAGGACAGGGCAATCAGCCCCAGCATTTT	CASSLGQGNQPQHF
TRBV4-3	.	TRBJ1-2	.	TGCGCCAGCAGCCAATGGGACGGAGGAGGGGGCTACACCTTC	CASSQWDGGGGYTF
TRBV3-1/TRBV3-2	TRBD1	TRBJ2-2	few	TGTGCCAGCAGCCCAACAGGGGTCACCGGGGAGCTGTTTTTT	CASSPTGVTGELFF
TRBV19	TRBD1	TRBJ1-5	.	TGTGCCAGTGGGTTACAGGGGGTGTATCCCCAGCATTTT	CASGLQGVYPQHF
TRBV6-1	.	TRBJ2-7	.	TGTGCCAGCAGTGAAGCCGTACAGGTCAACTACGAGCAGTACTTC	CASSEAVQVNYEQYF
TRBV7-6	.	TRBJ1-1	.	TGTGCCAGCAGCGCCACAGGTACTCGAACTGAAGCTTTCTTT	CASSATGTRTEAFF